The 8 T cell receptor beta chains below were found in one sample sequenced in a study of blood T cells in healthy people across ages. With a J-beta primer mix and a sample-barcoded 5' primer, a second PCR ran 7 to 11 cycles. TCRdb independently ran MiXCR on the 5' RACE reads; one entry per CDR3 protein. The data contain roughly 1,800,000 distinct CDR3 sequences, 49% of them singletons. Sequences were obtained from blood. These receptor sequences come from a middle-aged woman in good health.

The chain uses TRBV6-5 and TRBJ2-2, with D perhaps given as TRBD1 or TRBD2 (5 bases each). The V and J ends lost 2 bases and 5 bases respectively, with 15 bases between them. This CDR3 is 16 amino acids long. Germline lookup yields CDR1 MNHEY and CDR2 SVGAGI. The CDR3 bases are TGTGCCAGCAGTTACGCTTCCGGGGCTGGGACCGGGGAGCTGTTTTTT. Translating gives CASSYASGAGTGELFF.

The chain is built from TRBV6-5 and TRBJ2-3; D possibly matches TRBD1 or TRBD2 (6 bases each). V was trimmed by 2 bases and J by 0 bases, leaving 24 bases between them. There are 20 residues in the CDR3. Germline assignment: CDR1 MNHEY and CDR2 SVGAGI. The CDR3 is CASSYLVGGHLLLSTDTQYF. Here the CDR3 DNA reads TGTGCCAGCAGTTACCTGGTGGGGGGACATTTACTACTTAGCACAGATACGCAGTATTTT.

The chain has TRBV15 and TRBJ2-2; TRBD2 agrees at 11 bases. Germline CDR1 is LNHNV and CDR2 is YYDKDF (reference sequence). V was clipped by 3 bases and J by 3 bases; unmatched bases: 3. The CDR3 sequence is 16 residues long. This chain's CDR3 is CATSSSGGAHTGELFF. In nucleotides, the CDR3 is TGTGCCACCAGCAGTAGCGGGGGGGCCCACACCGGGGAGCTGTTTTTT. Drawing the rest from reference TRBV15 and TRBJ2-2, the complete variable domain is DAMVIQNPRYQVTQFGKPVTLSCSQTLNHNVMYWYQQKSSQAPKLLFHYYDKDFNNEADTPDNFQSRRPNTSFCFLDIRSPGLGDTAMYLCATSSSGGAHTGELFFGEGSRLTVL.

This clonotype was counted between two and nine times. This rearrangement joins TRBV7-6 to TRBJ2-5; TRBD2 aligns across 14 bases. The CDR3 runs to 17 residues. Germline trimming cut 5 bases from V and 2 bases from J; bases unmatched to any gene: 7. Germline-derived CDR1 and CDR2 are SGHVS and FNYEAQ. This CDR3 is CASSQGLAGAVQETQYF. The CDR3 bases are TGTGCCAGCAGCCAGGGACTAGCGGGGGCCGTTCAAGAGACCCAGTACTTC.

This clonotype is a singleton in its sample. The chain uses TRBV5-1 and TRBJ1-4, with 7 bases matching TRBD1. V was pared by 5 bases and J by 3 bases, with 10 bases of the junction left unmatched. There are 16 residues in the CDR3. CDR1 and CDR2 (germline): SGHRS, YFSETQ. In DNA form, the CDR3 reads TGCGCCAGCAGACCGACAGGGTCGGGAGCTAATGAAAAACTGTTTTTT. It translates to CASRPTGSGANEKLFF. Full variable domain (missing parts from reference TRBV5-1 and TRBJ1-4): KAGVTQTPRYLIKTRGQQVTLSCSPISGHRSVSWYQQTPGQGLQFLFEYFSETQRNKGNFPGRFSGRQFSNSRSEMNVSTLELGDSALYLCASRPTGSGANEKLFFGSGTQLSVL.

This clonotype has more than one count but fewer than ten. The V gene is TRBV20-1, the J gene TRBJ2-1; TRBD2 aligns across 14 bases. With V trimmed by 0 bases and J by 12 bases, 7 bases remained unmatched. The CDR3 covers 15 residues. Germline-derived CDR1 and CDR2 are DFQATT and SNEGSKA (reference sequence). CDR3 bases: TGCAGTGCTAGAGATCGGGGACTAGCGGGGGAAACGCAGTTCTTC. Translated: CSARDRGLAGETQFF.

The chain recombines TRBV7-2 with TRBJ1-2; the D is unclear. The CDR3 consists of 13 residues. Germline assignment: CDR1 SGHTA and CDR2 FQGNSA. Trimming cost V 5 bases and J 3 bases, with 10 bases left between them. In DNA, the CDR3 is TGTGCCAGCAGCGTTCGGACGGACTATGGCTACACCTTC. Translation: CASSVRTDYGYTF.

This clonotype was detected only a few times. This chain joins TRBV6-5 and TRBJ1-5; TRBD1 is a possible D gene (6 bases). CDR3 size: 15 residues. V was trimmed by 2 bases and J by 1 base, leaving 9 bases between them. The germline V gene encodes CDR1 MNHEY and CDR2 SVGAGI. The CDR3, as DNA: TGTGCCAGCAGTTACCGGGGGGCGAGCAATCAGCCCCAGCATTTT. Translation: CASSYRGASNQPQHF.